The 24 T cell receptor beta chains given below trace back to one sample, sequenced in a study of early T cells in non-severe SARS-CoV-2 infection. TCRdb called the 5' RACE reads again in MiXCR, with one record for every CDR3 protein. The table includes more than 45,000 distinct CDR3 sequences, around 5.6% detected once. The specimen sequenced was whole blood. The source of these receptors is an adult who was a healthcare worker with PCR-confirmed SARS-CoV-2 infection or an uninfected control (not recorded which).

This clonotype was counted many times. The CDR3 DNA is TGTGCCAGCAGTCAGGACAGGTTACAAGAGACCCAGTACTTC. It is translated as CASSQDRLQETQYF. The chain joins TRBV6-1 to TRBJ2-5, with 7 bases lining up with TRBD1. V lost 5 bases, J lost 2 bases, and 5 bases stayed unmatched. CDR1 and CDR2 from the germline V gene are MNHNS and SASEGT. The CDR3 loop spans 14 amino acids.

This clonotype was counted at least ten times. The chain is built from TRBV7-2 and TRBJ2-2, with TRBD2 matching over 7 bases. Looked up from germline, CDR1 is SGHTA and CDR2 is FQGNSA. The CDR3 extends over 20 amino acids. The junction had 14 bases not matched to a gene; V was cut back by 1 base and J by 0 bases. The CDR3 bases are TGTGCCAGCAGCTTAGAGAGAGCAGGTGCCGGGAGGACGAACACCGGGGAGCTGTTTTTT. Translation gives CASSLERAGAGRTNTGELFF. The full variable domain, completed using reference TRBV7-2 and TRBJ2-2, is GAGVSQSPSNKVTEKGKDVELRCDPISGHTALYWYRQSLGQGLEFLIYFQGNSAPDKSGLPSDRFSAERTGGSVSTLTIQRTQQEDSAVYLCASSLERAGAGRTNTGELFFGEGSRLTVL.

The chain joins TRBV25-1 to TRBJ2-5; D unresolved. Germline CDR1 is MGHDK and CDR2 is SYGVNS. This CDR3 comprises 11 residues. Trimming cost V 8 bases and J 5 bases, with 9 bases left between them. CDR3 sequence (DNA): TGTGCCAGCTCGACTGTTGAGACCCAGTACTTC. Translated, it gives CASSTVETQYF.

The chain has TRBV29-1 and TRBJ2-5; D unclear. V lost 7 bases and J lost 3, with 6 bases in between. The length of the CDR3 is 10 residues. Germline V gene sequence: CDR1 SQVTM, CDR2 ANQGSEA. The CDR3: CSAGEETQYF. The CDR3 coding sequence is TGCAGCGCTGGTGAAGAGACCCAGTACTTC.

This sequence joins TRBV6-5 and TRBJ1-6; D call uncertain. V was cut by 10 bases and J by 13 bases, with 17 bases left in between. From germline, CDR1 is MNHEY and CDR2 SVGAGI. The CDR3 has 12 amino acids. CDR3 sequence: CATQDTGKPLHF. The DNA for the CDR3 is TGTGCCACCCAAGACACGGGGAAGCCCCTCCACTTT.

The chain is built from TRBV29-1 and TRBJ1-4, with TRBD1 matching 9 bases. V was clipped by 7 bases and J by 5 bases; unmatched bases: 5. The CDR3 is made up of 13 amino acids. CDR1 and CDR2 from the germline V gene are SQVTM and ANQGSEA. Written as DNA, the CDR3 is TGCAGCGCGAACAGGGGGCTAAATGAAAAACTGTTTTTT. Translation gives CSANRGLNEKLFF. The complete variable domain, with remaining parts taken from reference TRBV29-1 and TRBJ1-4, reads SAVISQKPSRDICQRGTSLTIQCQVDSQVTMMFWYRQQPGQSLTLIATANQGSEATYESGFVIDKFPISRPNLTFSTLTVSNMSPEDSSIYLCSANRGLNEKLFFGSGTQLSVL.

This clonotype has a count of ten or more. This sequence joins TRBV7-2 and TRBJ2-3; perhaps TRBD1 as D (6 bases). V lost 0 bases to trimming and J lost 4 bases, with 8 bases between them. The CDR3 runs to 14 residues. Germline lookup yields CDR1 SGHTA and CDR2 FQGNSA. The CDR3 nucleotides are TGTGCCAGCAGCTTAGCGCCAGGGGCAGATACGCAGTATTTT. This encodes CASSLAPGADTQYF.

This chain joins TRBV5-5 and TRBJ2-7; D uncertain. The CDR3 loop spans 15 amino acids. V was clipped by 4 bases and J by 2 bases, with 16 bases between them. Germline CDR1 reads SGHKS; CDR2 reads YYEKEE (reference sequence). The CDR3 spells CASSQTRAGTYEQYF. CDR3 coding DNA: TGTGCCAGCAGCCAGACACGGGCCGGCACCTACGAGCAGTACTTC.

The sample holds many counts of this clonotype. This chain's CDR3 is CASSSRAGYTGELFF. Written as DNA, the CDR3 is TGTGCCAGCAGCTCCAGGGCCGGCTACACCGGGGAGCTGTTTTTT. The rearrangement links TRBV13 to TRBJ2-2; D is perhaps TRBD1 (5 bases). The CDR3 totals 15 residues. Germline V lookup: CDR1 PRHDT, CDR2 FYEKMQ (reference sequence). V was clipped by 4 bases and J by 3 bases, with 12 bases between them.

This clonotype was counted only a few times. The rearrangement joins TRBV12-3 or TRBV12-4 to TRBJ2-1; no clear D gene. The V gene lost 3 bases and the J gene lost 7 bases, with 13 bases spanning the gap. This CDR3 has 14 residues. The CDR3 loop reads CASSFDSPWNEQFF. Written as DNA, the CDR3 is TGTGCCAGCAGTTTCGACTCGCCGTGGAATGAGCAGTTCTTC.

This clonotype appeared many times. The CDR3 region is CASSLGSGTEAFF. CDR3 bases: TGTGCCAGCAGCTTGGGGAGTGGCACTGAAGCTTTCTTT. The chain recombines TRBV7-2 with TRBJ1-1; D remains unclear. V lost 3 bases, J lost 4 bases, and 9 bases lay in between. Germline assignment: CDR1 SGHTA and CDR2 FQGNSA. This CDR3 has 13 residues.

This clonotype was detected only a few times. The CDR3 spells CASIQTLGDYGYTF. CDR3 DNA sequence: TGTGCCAGCATCCAGACTTTAGGCGACTATGGCTACACCTTC. The chain joins TRBV7-9 to TRBJ1-2; unclear D gene. The CDR3 has 14 residues. Germline V gene lookup returns CDR1 SEHNR and CDR2 FQNEAQ (reference sequence). Trimming took 7 bases from V and 3 from J, leaving 15 bases between them.

A few counts support this clonotype. This chain joins TRBV5-1 and TRBJ2-7, with D possibly TRBD1 on 6 matching bases. This CDR3 is built from 14 residues. Germline V gene sequence: CDR1 SGHRS, CDR2 YFSETQ. V shed 6 bases and J shed 2 bases, with 15 bases lying between them. CDR3: CASTVNDRTYEQYF. CDR3 nucleotides: TGCGCCAGCACCGTTAACGACAGGACCTACGAGCAGTACTTC.

Ten or more counts support this clonotype. At one boundary the junction diverges from the germline segment, which might be a read error. This chain connects TRBV6-1 to TRBJ1-5; D is possibly TRBD1 (6 bases). Germline V gene lookup returns CDR1 MNHNS and CDR2 SASEGT. This CDR3 comprises 17 residues. The CDR3 DNA reads as TGTGCCAGCAGTACGTCAGGGGAAACACTGCGCAATCACCCCCAGCATTTT. As protein: CASSTSGETLRNHPQHF.

The chain has TRBV6-2 or TRBV6-3 and TRBJ2-7, with D possibly being TRBD1 (6 bases). This CDR3 is 15 amino acids long. The V end lost 0 bases, the J end lost 6 bases, and 15 bases lay between the germline ends. Germline V CDR1 and CDR2: MNHEY, SVGEGT. CDR3 nucleotides: TGTGCCAGCAGTTACTCGAACAGGGCCCCCTCCGAGCAGTACTTC. It codes for CASSYSNRAPSEQYF.

This clonotype showed up many times. This chain links TRBV7-2 with TRBJ1-6; 7 bases line up with TRBD1. Germline lookup yields CDR1 SGHTA and CDR2 FQGNSA. The CDR3 is made up of 15 amino acids. J lost 6 bases, V lost 4 bases, and 6 bases had no gene match. CDR3 sequence (DNA): TGTGCCAGCAGCTCCCCAGGGGGGAGTAATTCACCCCTCCACTTT. Protein: CASSSPGGSNSPLHF. The full variable domain, rest sourced from reference TRBV7-2 and TRBJ1-6, is GAGVSQSPSNKVTEKGKDVELRCDPISGHTALYWYRQSLGQGLEFLIYFQGNSAPDKSGLPSDRFSAERTGGSVSTLTIQRTQQEDSAVYLCASSSPGGSNSPLHFGNGTRLTVT.

This clonotype was found many times. This chain connects TRBV7-3 to TRBJ2-2; no clear D gene. Per germline, CDR1 SGHTA and CDR2 FQGTGA. Trimming pared 2 bases from V and 0 bases from J, leaving 16 bases between. The CDR3 totals 18 residues. The CDR3 reads CASSLLGLGYSNTGELFF. In nucleotides, the CDR3 is TGTGCCAGCAGCTTACTTGGGTTGGGCTATTCGAACACCGGGGAGCTGTTTTTT.

There are many counts of this clonotype. V gene TRBV27 combines with J gene TRBJ2-3; no clear D gene. V was cut by 3 bases and J by 4 bases, with 11 bases left in between. The CDR3 covers 14 residues. CDR1 and CDR2 from the germline V gene are MNHEY and SMNVEV (reference sequence). The CDR3 sequence: CASSFGLMADTQYF. As DNA, the CDR3 is TGTGCCAGCAGTTTTGGTCTTATGGCAGATACGCAGTATTTT.

This clonotype has a handful of counts. This rearrangement joins TRBV7-2 to TRBJ2-1, with D hard to call. The CDR3 consists of 13 residues. From germline, CDR1 is SGHTA and CDR2 FQGNSA. The V gene lost 6 bases and the J gene lost 4 bases, with 10 bases spanning the gap. The CDR3 DNA is TGTGCCAGCAGATTTCTTGGGTACAATGAGCAGTTCTTC. It encodes CASRFLGYNEQFF. Complete variable domain (other parts from reference TRBV7-2 and TRBJ2-1): GAGVSQSPSNKVTEKGKDVELRCDPISGHTALYWYRQSLGQGLEFLIYFQGNSAPDKSGLPSDRFSAERTGGSVSTLTIQRTQQEDSAVYLCASRFLGYNEQFFGPGTRLTVL.

The sample holds many counts of this clonotype. This sequence joins TRBV10-3 and TRBJ2-1; 7 nucleotides match TRBD1. The V gene end was trimmed by 6 bases and the J gene end by 4 bases; junction bases not matched to a gene: 6. Germline V lookup: CDR1 ENHRY, CDR2 SYGVKD. The CDR3 is 14 residues long. The CDR3 reads CAIRTGTEYNEQFF. CDR3 nucleotide sequence: TGTGCCATCAGGACCGGGACAGAGTACAATGAGCAGTTCTTC.

This clonotype was seen more than once but under ten times. V usage is TRBV7-8 and J usage is TRBJ1-2, with TRBD1 identical over 8 bases. Germline CDR1 reads SGHVS; CDR2 reads FQNEAQ. Trimming took 6 bases from V and 6 from J; bases not matched to a gene: 21. The CDR3 is made up of 18 amino acids. CDR3 sequence: CASRLLPGFGQGMDGYTF. Here the CDR3 DNA reads TGTGCCAGCAGACTACTACCGGGTTTTGGACAGGGAATGGATGGCTACACCTTC.

In this sample, this clonotype turned up many times. The V gene is TRBV7-9, the J gene TRBJ2-7; 12 bases map to TRBD1. The J segment lost 7 bases and the V segment lost 5 bases, leaving 6 bases of the junction unmatched. Germline V gene data show CDR1 as SEHNR and CDR2 as FQNEAQ (reference sequence). This CDR3 comprises 14 residues. CDR3 in amino acids: CASSRGQGAEEQYF. The CDR3 DNA reads TGTGCCAGCAGCCGGGGACAGGGGGCTGAAGAGCAGTACTTC.

Ten or more counts support this clonotype. V gene TRBV6-5 combines with J gene TRBJ2-5, with D perhaps TRBD2 (6 bases). With 6 bases removed from V and 3 bases from J, the gap between germline ends came to 11 bases. There are 13 residues in the CDR3. Germline values: CDR1 MNHEY, CDR2 SVGAGI. CDR3 region: CASRSGGEETQYF. CDR3 coding DNA: TGTGCCAGCAGGTCAGGCGGGGAAGAGACCCAGTACTTC.

In this sample, this clonotype turned up many times. J is TRBJ1-1 and V is TRBV12-3 or TRBV12-4; no reliable D call. V lost 0 bases and J lost 4, with 9 bases in between. The CDR3 has 14 residues. The CDR3 DNA reads TGTGCCAGCAGTTTAGCGCCCACGGGCACTGAAGCTTTCTTT. This translates into CASSLAPTGTEAFF.